This TCR beta chain was identified during a study of response to subunit inactivated influenza vaccine. General observations from the study: It was the authors' suggestion that each seasonal influenza vaccination recruits few new T cells.

TCRdb fed the RT-PCR reads into MiXCR, producing one record per CDR3 protein. Found here are 500,000 to 600,000 distinct CDR3 sequences, 10% to 15% of them singletons; the top ten hold roughly a tenth. This clonotype came up a few times. Its specificity is unknown. The CDR3 runs 13 residues. Trimming left V 2 bases short and J 7 bases short, with 9 bases between. Per the germline V gene, CDR1 is SEHNR and CDR2 is FQNEAQ (reference sequence). The clonotype originates from a man between 50 and 59 years old who received an inactivated influenza vaccine. The specimen comprised PBMCs from blood, sampled on the day of vaccination. This chain joins TRBV7-9 and TRBJ1-5; TRBD1 is a possible D gene (5 bases). The CDR3 reads CASSLIGDQPQHF. CDR3 nucleotides: TGTGCCAGCAGCTTAATCGGGGACCAGCCCCAGCATTTT. Looking up the rest from reference TRBV7-9 and TRBJ1-5 gives the full variable domain: DTGVSQNPRHKITKRGQNVTFRCDPISEHNRLYWYRQTLGQGPEFLTYFQNEAQLEKSRLLSDRFSAERPKGSFSTLEIQRTEQGDSAMYLCASSLIGDQPQHFGDGTRLSIL.